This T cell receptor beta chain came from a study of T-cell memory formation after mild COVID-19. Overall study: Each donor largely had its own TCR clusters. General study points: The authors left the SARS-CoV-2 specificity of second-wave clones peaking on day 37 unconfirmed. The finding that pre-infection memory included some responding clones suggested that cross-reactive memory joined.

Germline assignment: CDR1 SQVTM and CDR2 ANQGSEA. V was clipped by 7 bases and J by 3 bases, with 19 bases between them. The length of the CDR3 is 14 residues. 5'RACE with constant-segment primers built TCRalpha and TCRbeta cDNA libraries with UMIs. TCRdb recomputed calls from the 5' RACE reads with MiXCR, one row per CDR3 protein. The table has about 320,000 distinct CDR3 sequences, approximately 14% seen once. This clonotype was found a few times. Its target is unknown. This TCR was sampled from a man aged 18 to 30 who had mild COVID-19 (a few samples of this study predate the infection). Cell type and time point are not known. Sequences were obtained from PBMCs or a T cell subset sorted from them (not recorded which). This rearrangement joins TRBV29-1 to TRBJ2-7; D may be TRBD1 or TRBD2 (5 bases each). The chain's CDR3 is CSASNRDRVYEQYF. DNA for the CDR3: TGCAGCGCATCGAACCGGGACCGAGTCTACGAGCAGTACTTC.